This T cell receptor beta chain was recorded in a study of blood T cell repertoires in COVID-19. Participants spanned ages about 18 to 90 years and resided in fewer than 30 US areas. Cohort assignment relied on participant-reported clinical history. Cohort 3 recovery required two negative PCRs, clearance, or symptom resolution. Produced via immunoSEQ multiplex PCR; TCRdb's table is partial and in-frame only. This sample has about 240,000 clones, with roughly 91% found just once. The CDR3 sequence is 14 residues long. Germline-derived CDR1 and CDR2 are MNHEY and SVGAGI. Trimming pared 2 bases from V and 6 bases from J, leaving 12 bases between.

The V call is TRBV6-5, the J call TRBJ2-3; D might be TRBD2 (7 bases). The source is a woman aged 25 to 39 who had recovered from COVID-19. Source material: PBMCs or T cells enriched from blood (not recorded which). As DNA, the CDR3 is TGTGCCAGCAGTTACGAGGGGGGGCCGGATACGCAGTATTTT. It specifies CASSYEGGPDTQYF.